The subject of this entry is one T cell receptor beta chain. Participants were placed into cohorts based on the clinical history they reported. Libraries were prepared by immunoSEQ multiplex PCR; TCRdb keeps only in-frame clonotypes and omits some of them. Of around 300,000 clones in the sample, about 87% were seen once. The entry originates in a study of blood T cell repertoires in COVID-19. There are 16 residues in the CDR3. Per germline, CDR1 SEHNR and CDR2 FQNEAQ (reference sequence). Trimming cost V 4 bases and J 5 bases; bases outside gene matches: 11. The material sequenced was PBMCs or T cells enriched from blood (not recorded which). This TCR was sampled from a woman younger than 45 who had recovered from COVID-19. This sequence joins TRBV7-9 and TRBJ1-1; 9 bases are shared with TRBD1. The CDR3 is CASSSRQGGSRTEAFF. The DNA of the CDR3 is TGTGCCAGCAGCTCAAGACAGGGGGGGAGTCGTACTGAAGCTTTCTTT.